This is a list of T cell receptor beta chains from one sample in a study of blood T cell repertoires in COVID-19. The data were produced by immunoSEQ multiplex PCR, yet TCRdb's version contains in-frame clones alone and is incomplete. This repertoire shows approximately 150,000 clones, roughly 90% found once; its top ten account for approximately 2%. The sequenced material came from peripheral blood. The receptor source for this set is a man between 65 and 79 years old with active COVID-19. CDR3s include the opening cysteine and the closing phenylalanine or tryptophan. Clone size, where shown, is once, few, many, or a class for clones that have expanded.

clone_size | v_call | cdr3_aa
. | TRBV7-9 | CASIPEGGREAFF
once | TRBV5-1 | CASSFPGQGNGYTF
. | TRBV28 | CASSFPPGQGMTSYGYTF
. | TRBV27 | CASSLSGSSYNEQFF
. | TRBV5-5 | CASSFGTDNSPLHF
. | TRBV5-1 | CASSSDQGANAEAFF
. | TRBV7-9 | CASSLVPGNTEAFF
. | TRBV5-1 | CASSSYGGAGSYEQYF
. | TRBV7-9 | CASSLPMYNEQFF
. | TRBV18 | CASSHPGIANYGYTF
. | TRBV29-1 | CSVGQASYNEQFF
. | TRBV6-6 | CASSRSTDTQYF
once | TRBV7-2 | CASSLTPGTEQYF
. | TRBV6-2/TRBV6-3 | CASSYDRSPSTDTQYF
. | TRBV6-2/TRBV6-3 | CASSYDEEVDGYTF
. | TRBV9 | CASSVGQASTEAFF
. | TRBV6-1 | CASSAPGTGGYNEQFF
once | TRBV6-5 | CASTGFSEQYF
. | TRBV2 | CASSVAVGTSGRPDTQYF
. | TRBV7-9 | CASSRGLDTEAFF
few | TRBV2 | CASSSDGDTGELFF
once | TRBV6-5 | CASTIRGSTEAFF
few | TRBV3-1/TRBV3-2 | CASSPQAGREETQYF
. | TRBV27 | CASSLTHLNTEAFF
. | TRBV3-1/TRBV3-2 | CASKLEQGAGELFF
. | TRBV7-2 | CASSPSHRGVVSLHF
. | TRBV27 | CASSPFRAGDRPTNEKLFF
once | TRBV6-1 | CASSEAQGQGVQETQYF
. | TRBV11-2 | CASSRLSGTLQETQYF
. | TRBV28 | CASSKGQGNNQPQHF
few | TRBV5-1 | CASSPNRGSNSPLHF
. | TRBV7-9 | CASSRADRGNGYTF
. | TRBV6-4 | CASSDGGPGTGELFF
. | TRBV5-1 | CASSLAGIGNTIYF
. | TRBV2 | CASSVRAQGDSYEQYF
. | TRBV7-9 | CASSQTDMNTEAFF
. | TRBV7-8 | CASSPWGLEQETQYF
. | TRBV7-8 | CASSLGDGTGVNQPQHF
. | TRBV30 | CAWSVRAGAAYGYTF
. | TRBV19 | CASSIAGYLNTEAFF
. | TRBV6-5 | CASSEEDRVLYEQYF
. | TRBV19 | CASSPRGFRGGYTF
. | TRBV27 | CASSYGGNYGYTF
. | TRBV9 | CASSVGEGGWTEAFF
once | TRBV19 | CASSSQGFAGDTQYF
. | TRBV28 | CASSLEAGEGEQYF
. | TRBV19 | CASSIGRGTSVSYNEQFF
. | TRBV6-5 | CASGWEAKNIQYF
. | TRBV27 | CASRGGNGNTIYF
. | TRBV3-1/TRBV3-2 | CASSRLAGYNEQFF
once | TRBV27 | CASSYSGTSYEQYF
. | TRBV3-1/TRBV3-2 | CASSQTGAGNTIYF
. | TRBV5-1 | CATTRGGSETQYF
. | TRBV18 | CASSPGDTSFGEQYF